This TCR beta chain was captured in a study of T cells in Graves' hyperthyroidism and ophthalmopathy. Across the whole study: Staff took peripheral blood when the initial diagnosis was made, before any treatment began.

Looked up from germline, CDR1 is SGHTA and CDR2 is FQGNSA. V lost 3 bases and J 7 bases, leaving 7 bases between the germline ends. This CDR3 is 12 amino acids long. Study outcomes and limitations: Most expanded thyroid clonotypes above 0.001 recurred in blood. Separating ophthalmopathy from stable hyperthyroidism was achieved by a 13 V-J model.

This clonotype was counted ten times or more. What it recognizes is unknown. TCR beta CDR3 regions were amplified from RNA. The study used the HTBI primer set for a first-round RT-PCR of the TCR CDR3. TCRdb passed the multiplex PCR reads through MiXCR, listing each CDR3 protein once. The data hold some 620,000 distinct CDR3 sequences, with around 16% observed a single time. Newly diagnosed patients aged 18 to 65 had hyperthyroidism of under 2 months' duration. Sequenced input: blood. The rearrangement joins TRBV7-2 to TRBJ2-1; D is unresolved. This clonotype originated in a woman between 25 and 40 years old with Graves' hyperthyroidism. CDR3 nucleotide sequence: TGTGCCAGCAGCTTGGTGATTAATGAGCAGTTCTTC. This sequence encodes CASSLVINEQFF.